Below are 24 T cell receptor beta chains sequenced from a single sample in a study of CD8 T cells in ankylosing spondylitis. Each CDR3 protein gets one entry after TCRdb re-called the 5' RACE reads with MiXCR. The sample yields 150,000 to 250,000 distinct CDR3 sequences, about 13% seen once. What was sequenced was blood, either unsorted or a sorted T cell fraction (not recorded which). These receptors all come from a male donor with ankylosing spondylitis or in good health (not recorded which).

This clonotype was seen only a few times. The chain couples TRBV20-1 to TRBJ2-7, with 13 bases matching TRBD2. CDR1 and CDR2 (germline): DFQATT, SNEGSKA (reference sequence). CDR3 length: 19 amino acids. V shed 0 bases and J 1 base; nucleotides not matched to a gene: 12. The chain's CDR3 is CSARDPVTSGRDNSYEQYF. The CDR3 coding sequence is TGCAGTGCTAGAGACCCGGTAACTAGCGGGAGGGATAATTCCTACGAGCAGTACTTC.

The rearrangement links TRBV4-1 to TRBJ2-5, with TRBD1 identical over 8 bases. CDR1 MGHRA and CDR2 YSYEKL come from the germline V gene. J lost 1 base, V lost 4 bases, and 8 bases had no gene match. The CDR3 covers 16 residues. CDR3 in amino acids: CASSPAGGPLQETQYF. Written as DNA, the CDR3 is TGCGCCAGCAGCCCCGCAGGGGGCCCCCTCCAAGAGACCCAGTACTTC.

This clonotype was detected only a few times. The V gene is TRBV7-9, the J gene TRBJ1-2, with D possibly TRBD1 on 5 matching bases. Trimming took 6 bases from V and 8 from J, leaving 13 bases between them. Per the germline V gene, CDR1 is SEHNR and CDR2 is FQNEAQ (reference sequence). The CDR3 runs 12 residues. CDR3 in DNA: TGTGCCAGCAGGATAGGCCGGGACGGCTACACCTTC. Amino acids: CASRIGRDGYTF.

V gene TRBV6-1 combines with J gene TRBJ2-3, with 10 nucleotides matching TRBD2. The germline gives CDR1 MNHNS, CDR2 SASEGT. After removal of 2 bases from V and 1 base from J, the junction contained 3 bases not matched to a gene. The CDR3 loop spans 16 amino acids. The CDR3 spells CASSESAGGGTDTQYF. CDR3 bases: TGTGCCAGCAGTGAATCAGCGGGGGGGGGCACAGATACGCAGTATTTT.

This chain uses TRBV12-3 or TRBV12-4 with TRBJ1-1; TRBD1 agrees at 8 bases. Losses at the gene ends were 5 bases for V and 3 bases for J; bases not matched to a gene: 5. This CDR3 comprises 14 residues. The CDR3: CASSVTGDDTEAFF. CDR3 coding DNA: TGTGCCAGCAGTGTGACAGGGGACGACACTGAAGCTTTCTTT.

The rearrangement links TRBV6-5 to TRBJ1-2; 8 bases map to TRBD1. Germline CDR1 reads MNHEY; CDR2 reads SVGAGI. V gave up 4 bases and J gave up 6 bases; unmatched junction bases: 10. The CDR3 has 15 residues. For the CDR3, the DNA is TGTGCCAGCAGTTTGGTAAACCAGGGGGCGGATGGCTACACCTTC. Protein product: CASSLVNQGADGYTF.

The V call is TRBV4-2, the J call TRBJ1-4; D gene unclear. Trimming took off 1 base at V and 7 bases at J, with 10 bases between the two ends. Germline lookup yields CDR1 LGHNA and CDR2 YNFKEQ. This CDR3 is built from 14 residues. In nucleotides, the CDR3 is TGTGCCAGCAGCCAAGCCACCGGCGTTGAAAAACTGTTTTTT. Its translation: CASSQATGVEKLFF.

The rearrangement joins TRBV5-6 to TRBJ2-1, with unresolved D. V was shortened by 6 bases and J by 10 bases, with 14 bases between the two germline ends. Per germline, CDR1 SGHDT and CDR2 YYEEEE. The CDR3 runs to 12 residues. The CDR3: CASNLLSGEQFF. In DNA form, the CDR3 reads TGTGCCAGCAATCTTCTGTCGGGCGAGCAGTTCTTC.

This rearrangement joins TRBV4-1 to TRBJ2-7; 10 nucleotides match TRBD2. Germline V gene data show CDR1 as MGHRA and CDR2 as YSYEKL. This CDR3 spans 16 amino acids. J gave up 6 bases and V 1 base, and 9 bases lay outside the gene matches. CDR3 protein: CASSQGVLAGIREQYF. The CDR3 coding sequence is TGCGCCAGCAGCCAAGGAGTACTAGCGGGGATTCGCGAGCAGTACTTC.

This clonotype was seen more than once but under ten times. J is TRBJ2-7 and V is TRBV5-1; TRBD2 agrees at 9 bases. The ends lost 5 bases at V and 7 bases at J; junction bases unmatched: 10. This CDR3 contains 14 residues. Germline V gene sequence: CDR1 SGHRS, CDR2 YFSETQ. The CDR3 loop reads CASRSAGGGKEQYF. CDR3 DNA: TGCGCCAGCAGATCTGCGGGAGGGGGTAAAGAGCAGTACTTC.

The chain has TRBV4-1 and TRBJ2-7, with 8 positions matching TRBD1. CDR1 is MGHRA, CDR2 YSYEKL, per germline. Trimming cost V 5 bases and J 2 bases; bases outside gene matches: 8. This CDR3 region has 15 residues. CDR3 sequence: CASSLRTGPTYEQYF. CDR3 DNA sequence: TGCGCCAGCAGCTTACGGACAGGGCCTACCTACGAGCAGTACTTC.

The chain is built from TRBV27 and TRBJ2-7; possible D gene TRBD2, 5 bases. The CDR3 loop spans 10 amino acids. V lost 10 bases to trimming and J lost 5 bases, with 9 bases between them. Per the germline V gene, CDR1 is MNHEY and CDR2 is SMNVEV (reference sequence). The CDR3 nucleotides are TGTGCCACCGGACTCAACGAGCAGTACTTC. Translation: CATGLNEQYF.

There are a few counts of this clonotype. The chain combines TRBV13 with TRBJ1-3; 8 bases line up with TRBD1. Germline CDR1 PRHDT, CDR2 FYEKMQ (reference sequence). The ends lost 6 bases at V and 3 bases at J; junction bases unmatched: 4. The CDR3 extends over 14 amino acids. CDR3 nucleotides: TGTGCCAGCAGTTCCGACAGGGGTGGAAACACCATATATTTT. The encoded protein is CASSSDRGGNTIYF.

V gene TRBV5-4 combines with J gene TRBJ2-7; 7 nucleotides align to TRBD1. Germline V gene data show CDR1 as SGHNT and CDR2 as YYREEE (reference sequence). This CDR3 has 14 amino acids. The V gene end was trimmed by 4 bases and the J gene end by 4 bases; junction bases not matched to a gene: 8. The CDR3 sequence: CASSEPGQPYEQYF. The CDR3 region has the DNA TGTGCCAGCAGCGAACCGGGACAGCCTTACGAGCAGTACTTC.

This chain uses TRBV5-1 with TRBJ2-1, with 7 bases lining up with TRBD1. The CDR3 length is 14 residues. The ends lost 3 bases at V and 4 bases at J; junction bases unmatched: 4. Germline CDR1 reads SGHRS; CDR2 reads YFSETQ. Here the CDR3 reads CASSYTTGYNEQFF. CDR3 coding DNA: TGCGCCAGCAGCTATACGACAGGGTACAATGAGCAGTTCTTC.

The chain carries TRBV4-1 and TRBJ2-3; unclear D gene. Trimming removed 5 bases at V and 11 bases at J, with 14 bases between. The CDR3 loop spans 12 amino acids. Germline V gene sequence: CDR1 MGHRA, CDR2 YSYEKL. CDR3 in DNA: TGCGCCAGCAGCGACTCCGTGGTGATGCAGTATTTT. Its protein product is CASSDSVVMQYF.

In this sample, this clonotype turned up a few times. The chain couples TRBV11-2 to TRBJ1-3, with TRBD1 identical over 10 bases. This CDR3 comprises 19 residues. V lost 1 base, J lost 0 bases, and 9 bases stayed unmatched. Per germline, CDR1 SGHAT and CDR2 FQNNGV. In nucleotides, the CDR3 is TGTGCCAGCAGCTTAGTCACCGGGACAGGGGCTTACTCTGGAAACACCATATATTTT. It is translated as CASSLVTGTGAYSGNTIYF.

This clonotype has a handful of counts. The rearrangement uses TRBV6-1 and TRBJ2-7; TRBD2 aligns across 9 bases. Germline values: CDR1 MNHNS, CDR2 SASEGT. V lost 4 bases to trimming and J lost 4 bases; unmatched junction nucleotides: 5. CDR3 length: 14 amino acids. This CDR3 reads CASSGRTSAYEQYF. CDR3 bases: TGTGCCAGCAGTGGCAGGACTAGCGCATACGAGCAGTACTTC.

The V and J genes are TRBV15 and TRBJ2-5, with D perhaps given as TRBD1 or TRBD2 (5 bases each). The CDR3 contains 13 residues. With 1 base removed from V and 6 bases from J, the gap between germline ends came to 9 bases. The germline V gene has CDR1 LNHNV and CDR2 YYDKDF (reference sequence). CDR3 bases: TGTGCCACCAGCAGAGTCCAGGGACAGACCCAGTACTTC. This codes for CATSRVQGQTQYF.

This clonotype was picked up many times. This sequence joins TRBV29-1 and TRBJ2-5, with TRBD1 identical over 7 bases. The CDR3 spans 13 residues. The germline V gene encodes CDR1 SQVTM and CDR2 ANQGSEA. With 7 bases clipped from V and 5 bases from J, the junction kept 10 bases outside the gene matches. This CDR3 is CSAWTGNEETQYF. The DNA of the CDR3 is TGCAGCGCTTGGACAGGAAACGAGGAGACCCAGTACTTC.

This clonotype was recorded at least ten times. V and J are TRBV10-3 and TRBJ1-1; D is undetermined. Germline V gives CDR1 ENHRY, CDR2 SYGVKD. Trimming left V 3 bases short and J 3 bases short, with 11 bases between. CDR3 length: 14 amino acids. DNA for the CDR3: TGTGCCATCAGTGATCTGTTTTTGGACACTGAAGCTTTCTTT. As protein: CAISDLFLDTEAFF.

A few counts support this clonotype. This chain connects TRBV9 to TRBJ2-1; TRBD2 might be the D (7 bases). This CDR3 spans 15 amino acids. Germline V gives CDR1 SGDLS, CDR2 YYNGEE. V lost 0 bases and J lost 7, with 14 bases in between. The CDR3 DNA is TGTGCCAGCAGCGTAGGTGGCGGGGGCGGGAATGAGCAGTTCTTC. It translates to CASSVGGGGGNEQFF.

Only a few counts were recorded for this clonotype. This chain uses TRBV18 with TRBJ2-2, with 9 bases aligning to TRBD1. The V and J ends lost 1 base and 1 base, in that order; junction bases with no gene match: 10. There are 19 residues in the CDR3. Germline values: CDR1 KGHSH, CDR2 LQKENI. CDR3 in DNA: TGTGCCAGCTCACCACGCCTCGGACAGGGGCGGGAGAACACCGGGGAGCTGTTTTTT. Protein sequence: CASSPRLGQGRENTGELFF. The full variable domain, completed using reference TRBV18 and TRBJ2-2, is NAGVMQNPRHLVRRRGQEARLRCSPMKGHSHVYWYRQLPEEGLKFMVYLQKENIIDESGMPKERFSAEFPKEGPSILRIQQVVRGDSAAYFCASSPRLGQGRENTGELFFGEGSRLTVL.

This clonotype showed up many times. The chain uses TRBV4-1 and TRBJ2-1; 7 nucleotides align to TRBD2. The V segment lost 2 bases and the J segment 8 bases; nucleotides outside the gene matches: 9. Germline assignment: CDR1 MGHRA and CDR2 YSYEKL. There are 15 residues in the CDR3. CDR3 amino acids: CASSQIGLDVHEQFF. Written as DNA, the CDR3 is TGCGCCAGCAGCCAAATAGGACTAGATGTGCATGAGCAGTTCTTC.